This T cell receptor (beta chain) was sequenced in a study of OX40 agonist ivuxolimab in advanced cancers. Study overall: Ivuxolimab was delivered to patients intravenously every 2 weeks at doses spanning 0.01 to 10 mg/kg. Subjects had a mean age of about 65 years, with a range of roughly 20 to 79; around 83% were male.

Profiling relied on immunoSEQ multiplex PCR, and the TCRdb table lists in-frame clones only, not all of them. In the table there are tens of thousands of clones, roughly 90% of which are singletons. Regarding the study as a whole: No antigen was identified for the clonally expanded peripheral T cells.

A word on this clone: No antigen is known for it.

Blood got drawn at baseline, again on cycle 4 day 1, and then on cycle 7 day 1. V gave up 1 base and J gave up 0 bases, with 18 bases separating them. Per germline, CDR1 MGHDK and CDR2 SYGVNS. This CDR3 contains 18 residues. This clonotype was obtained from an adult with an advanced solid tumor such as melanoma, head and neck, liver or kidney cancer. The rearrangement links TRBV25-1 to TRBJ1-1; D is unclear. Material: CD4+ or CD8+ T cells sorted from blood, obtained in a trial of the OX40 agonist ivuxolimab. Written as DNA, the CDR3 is TGTGCCAGCAGTGAATCCATTCTCCGGGCGGATTTGAACACTGAAGCTTTCTTT. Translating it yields CASSESILRADLNTEAFF.